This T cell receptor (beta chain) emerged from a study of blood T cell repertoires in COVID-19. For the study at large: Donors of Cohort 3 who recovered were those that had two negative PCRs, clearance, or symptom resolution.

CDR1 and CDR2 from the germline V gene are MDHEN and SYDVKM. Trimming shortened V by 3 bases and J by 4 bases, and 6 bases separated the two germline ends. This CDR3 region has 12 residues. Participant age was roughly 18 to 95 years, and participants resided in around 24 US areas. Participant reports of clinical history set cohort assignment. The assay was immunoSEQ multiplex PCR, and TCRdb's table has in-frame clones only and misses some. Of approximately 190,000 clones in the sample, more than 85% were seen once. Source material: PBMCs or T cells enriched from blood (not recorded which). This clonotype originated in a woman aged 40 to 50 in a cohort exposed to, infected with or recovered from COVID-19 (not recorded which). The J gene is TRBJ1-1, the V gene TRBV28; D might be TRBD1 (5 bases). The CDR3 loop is CASSFQGTEAFF. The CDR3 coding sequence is TGTGCCAGCAGTTTTCAGGGCACTGAAGCTTTCTTT. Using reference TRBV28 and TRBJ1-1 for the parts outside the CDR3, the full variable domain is DVKVTQSSRYLVKRTGEKVFLECVQDMDHENMFWYRQDPGLGLRLIYFSYDVKMKEKGDIPEGYSVSREKKERFSLILESASTNQTSMYLCASSFQGTEAFFGQGTRLTVV.